The 22 T cell receptor beta chains reported below all come from one sample, sequenced in a study of shared clonotypes between healthy human individuals. Measured with immunoSEQ multiplex PCR; TCRdb has only the in-frame clones, and not every one. The table records a few hundred thousand clones, around 77% of them present only once. Sequencing was carried out using PBMCs. The receptors come from a middle-aged woman in good health. Some clones in this sample may be carry-over from other donors' samples.

The chain links TRBV2 to TRBJ1-3, with 8 positions matching TRBD1. V lost 5 bases and J lost 1; bases outside the gene matches: 4. This CDR3 is 15 amino acids long. The V gene's germline CDR1 is SNHLY and CDR2 FYNNEI. DNA for the CDR3: TGTGCCAGCAGTCCCACAGGGGGTTCTGGAAACACCATATATTTT. Translated, it gives CASSPTGGSGNTIYF.

The chain carries TRBV2 and TRBJ1-2; 7 nucleotides agree with TRBD1. This CDR3 has 16 residues. Trimming at V came to 5 bases and at J to 1 base, leaving 10 bases not matched to a gene. Per the germline V gene, CDR1 is SNHLY and CDR2 is FYNNEI. This CDR3 reads CASSLTGDGVNYGYTF. In DNA form, the CDR3 reads TGTGCCAGCAGTCTTACAGGGGATGGGGTTAACTATGGCTACACCTTC. Variable domain in full (rest from reference TRBV2 and TRBJ1-2): EPEVTQTPSHQVTQMGQEVILRCVPISNHLYFYWYRQILGQKVEFLVSFYNNEISEKSEIFDDQFSVERPDGSNFTLKIRSTKLEDSAMYFCASSLTGDGVNYGYTFGSGTRLTVV.

About this clone itself: Just one base apart from a much larger clone, this may be a read error. The chain employs TRBV4-3 and TRBJ2-7; D not certain. The CDR3 runs 17 residues. Germline assignment: CDR1 LGHNA and CDR2 YSLEER. For the CDR3, the DNA is TGCGCCAGCAGCCAAGCCGGAGCCCGCCGAGACTCCTACAAGCAGTACTTC. The encoded protein is CASSQAGARRDSYKQYF.

This chain connects TRBV6-6 to TRBJ1-5; D is unresolved. CDR1 is MNHNY, CDR2 SVGAGI, per germline (reference sequence). The CDR3 extends over 14 amino acids. Trimming shortened V by 7 bases and J by 5 bases, and 15 bases separated the two germline ends. CDR3 in DNA: TGTGCCAGCACTTGGGGTCAAGGCGATCAGCCCCAGCATTTT. Its translation is CASTWGQGDQPQHF.

In this sample, this clone turned up many times. The chain couples TRBV19 to TRBJ2-6; D unclear. V was trimmed by 5 bases and J by 0 bases, leaving 14 bases between them. Per the germline V gene, CDR1 is LNHDA and CDR2 is SQIVND (reference sequence). The CDR3 has 17 residues. Here the CDR3 reads CASSLLGAGSGANVLTF. The CDR3 nucleotides are TGTGCCAGTAGTCTCCTCGGCGCTGGCTCTGGGGCCAACGTCCTGACTTTC.

V gene TRBV5-4 combines with J gene TRBJ2-1; 12 nucleotides align to TRBD2. With V trimmed by 4 bases and J by 7 bases, 6 bases remained unmatched. The germline CDR1 and CDR2 sequences are SGHNT and YYREEE (reference sequence). This CDR3 region has 15 residues. CDR3 protein: CASSPSGRASNEQFF. The DNA for the CDR3 is TGTGCCAGCAGCCCTAGCGGGAGGGCGTCGAATGAGCAGTTCTTC.

This chain uses TRBV11-3 with TRBJ2-1, with D possibly being TRBD1 or TRBD2 (5 bases each). The CDR3 is 15 residues long. V shed 0 bases and J shed 6 bases, with 12 bases lying between them. Germline V gives CDR1 SGHNT, CDR2 YENEEA. The CDR3 region has the DNA TGTGCCAGCAGCTTAGATGGGACCTCGAGCAATGAGCAGTTCTTC. Protein sequence: CASSLDGTSSNEQFF.

The chain carries TRBV7-8 and TRBJ2-7; 7 bases line up with TRBD2. Germline V gives CDR1 SGHVS, CDR2 FQNEAQ. The CDR3 runs 14 residues. V was pared by 5 bases and J by 2 bases, with 6 bases of the junction left unmatched. DNA of the CDR3: TGTGCCAGCAGCACTCCGGGACTACCCTACGAGCAGTACTTC. Its translation: CASSTPGLPYEQYF.

This rearrangement joins TRBV27 to TRBJ2-2; unclear D gene. CDR1 MNHEY and CDR2 SMNVEV come from the germline V gene (reference sequence). The CDR3 totals 13 residues. V gave up 4 bases and J gave up 7 bases, with 10 bases separating them. The CDR3 here is CASSSHSNGELFF. CDR3 DNA sequence: TGTGCCAGCAGTTCCCATAGTAACGGGGAGCTGTTTTTT.

The V gene is TRBV5-1, the J gene TRBJ2-7; 9 bases line up with TRBD1. CDR1 is SGHRS and CDR2 is YFSETQ in the germline V gene. CDR3 size: 14 residues. Trimming took 3 bases from V and 5 from J; bases not matched to a gene: 6. This chain's CDR3 is CASSWVGQGDEQYF. Here the CDR3 DNA reads TGCGCCAGCAGCTGGGTGGGACAGGGAGACGAGCAGTACTTC.

V is TRBV29-1 and J is TRBJ2-3; no clear D gene. The CDR3 length is 11 residues. Germline V gene data show CDR1 as SQVTM and CDR2 as ANQGSEA. The ends were cut back, 7 bases at V and 5 bases at J, with 10 bases in the middle. The CDR3 sequence: CSALHGDTQYF. CDR3 DNA sequence: TGCAGCGCCCTTCACGGAGATACGCAGTATTTT.

The chain couples TRBV27 to TRBJ2-5; D possibly matches TRBD1 or TRBD2 (5 bases each). The DNA end favors TRBJ2-7, so the J call may be wrong. CDR3 length: 14 amino acids. Germline CDR1 reads MNHEY; CDR2 reads SMNVEV (reference sequence). The CDR3: CASSTGPGSYEQYF. CDR3 in DNA: TGTGCCAGCAGCACAGGTCCGGGGTCCTACGAGCAGTACTTC.

J is TRBJ2-1 and V is TRBV7-2; no firm D call. The V end was cut by 1 base, the J end by 10 bases, with 11 bases between. This CDR3 contains 13 residues. Germline values: CDR1 SGHTA, CDR2 FQGNSA. CDR3 sequence (DNA): TGTGCCAGCAGCTTAGGATTAGCAAGCGAGCAGTTCTTC. Translation gives CASSLGLASEQFF.

This sequence joins TRBV7-2 and TRBJ2-6; tentative D call: TRBD1 (6 bases). The CDR3 sequence is 18 residues long. Germline V gene sequence: CDR1 SGHTA, CDR2 FQGNSA. V was pared by 5 bases and J by 0 bases, with 17 bases between. CDR3 coding DNA: TGTGCCAGCAGCCCATATACACAGGGCCCCTCTGGGGCCAACGTCCTGACTTTC. This gives the protein CASSPYTQGPSGANVLTF.

The chain carries TRBV5-4 and TRBJ2-7; 7 bases are a match to TRBD1. Germline lookup yields CDR1 SGHNT and CDR2 YYREEE (reference sequence). The CDR3 is made up of 15 amino acids. The trim removed 5 bases at V and 1 base at J, leaving 9 bases unmatched. The CDR3 bases are TGTGCCAGCAGTTCCGGGACAGCGGTTTCCTACGAGCAGTACTTC. This gives the protein CASSSGTAVSYEQYF. The full variable domain, its missing parts supplied by reference TRBV5-4 and TRBJ2-7, is ETGVTQSPTHLIKTRGQQVTLRCSSQSGHNTVSWYQQALGQGPQFIFQYYREEENGRGNFPPRFSGLQFPNYSSELNVNALELDDSALYLCASSSGTAVSYEQYFGPGTRLTVT.

The sample holds one count of this clone. The chain uses TRBV9 and TRBJ1-3; D is uncertain. The V gene's germline CDR1 is SGDLS and CDR2 YYNGEE. V shed 3 bases and J shed 3 bases, with 7 bases lying between them. There are 13 residues in the CDR3. The CDR3 coding sequence is TGTGCCAGCAGCGGTCTCCTTGGAAACACCATATATTTT. Protein sequence: CASSGLLGNTIYF. Looking up the rest from reference TRBV9 and TRBJ1-3 gives the full variable domain: DSGVTQTPKHLITATGQRVTLRCSPRSGDLSVYWYQQSLDQGLQFLIQYYNGEERAKGNILERFSAQQFPDLHSELNLSSLELGDSALYFCASSGLLGNTIYFGEGSWLTVV.

This clone was observed at least ten times. The rearrangement links TRBV6-6 to TRBJ2-1; TRBD2 aligns across 8 bases. V trimming: 6 bases; J trimming: 2 bases; junction bases outside the gene matches: 6. The CDR3 has 15 residues. Germline V gene data show CDR1 as MNHNY and CDR2 as SVGAGI (reference sequence). CDR3 region: CASRGSGGPYNEQFF. CDR3 sequence (DNA): TGTGCCAGCAGAGGAAGCGGGGGACCCTACAATGAGCAGTTCTTC.

About this clone: Given a much more abundant clone one base away, this may be a read error. The chain recombines TRBV30 with TRBJ2-5; TRBD2 might be the D (6 bases). This CDR3 is 14 amino acids long. CDR1 is GTSNPN and CDR2 is SVGIG in the germline V gene (reference sequence). The CDR3 DNA reads TGTACCTGGAGGGATTGGAGGGCTCGAGGGACCCAGTACTTC. As protein: CTWRDWRARGTQYF. Together with reference TRBV30 and TRBJ2-5, the CDR3 gives the full variable domain: SQTIHQWPATLVQPVGSPLSLECTVEGTSNPNLYWYRQAAGRGLQLLFYSVGIGQISSEVPQNLSASRPQDRQFILSSKKLLLSDSGFYLCTWRDWRARGTQYFGPGTRLLVL.

The chain uses TRBV7-8 and TRBJ2-1; D is unresolved. V shed 4 bases and J shed 9 bases, with 19 bases lying between them. Germline V gives CDR1 SGHVS, CDR2 FQNEAQ. The CDR3 has 15 amino acids. The CDR3 loop reads CASSWIKSQRSEQFF. CDR3 in DNA: TGTGCCAGCAGCTGGATAAAATCACAGCGAAGTGAGCAGTTCTTC.

The genes are TRBV7-6 and TRBJ2-6; no clear D. V lost 5 bases, J lost 0 bases, and 11 bases lay in between. The CDR3 is 16 residues long. Germline V gives CDR1 SGHVS, CDR2 FNYEAQ. This chain's CDR3 is CASSPRAGSGANVLTF. The CDR3 nucleotides read TGTGCCAGCAGCCCTAGGGCCGGCTCTGGGGCCAACGTCCTGACTTTC.

This clone was observed a handful of times. Other DNA sequences from this sample encode an identical CDR3 as well. The V and J genes are TRBV7-6 and TRBJ1-5; D is unclear. The V gene lost 1 base and the J gene lost 0 bases, with 1 base spanning the gap. This CDR3 contains 13 residues. Germline CDR1 and CDR2: SGHVS and FNYEAQ. Written as DNA, the CDR3 is TGTGCCAGCAGCTTAGATAGCAATCAGCCCCAGCATTTT. This codes for CASSLDSNQPQHF.

The V and J genes are TRBV28 and TRBJ1-2; D possibly corresponds to TRBD1 (6 bases). The CDR3 sequence is 13 residues long. Between the trimmed V and J ends, which lost 10 bases and 0 bases, there was a span of 12 bases. Germline CDR1 is MDHEN and CDR2 is SYDVKM. The CDR3 region is CANSDRTNYGYTF. The CDR3 DNA reads TGTGCCAACTCAGACAGGACTAACTATGGCTACACCTTC.